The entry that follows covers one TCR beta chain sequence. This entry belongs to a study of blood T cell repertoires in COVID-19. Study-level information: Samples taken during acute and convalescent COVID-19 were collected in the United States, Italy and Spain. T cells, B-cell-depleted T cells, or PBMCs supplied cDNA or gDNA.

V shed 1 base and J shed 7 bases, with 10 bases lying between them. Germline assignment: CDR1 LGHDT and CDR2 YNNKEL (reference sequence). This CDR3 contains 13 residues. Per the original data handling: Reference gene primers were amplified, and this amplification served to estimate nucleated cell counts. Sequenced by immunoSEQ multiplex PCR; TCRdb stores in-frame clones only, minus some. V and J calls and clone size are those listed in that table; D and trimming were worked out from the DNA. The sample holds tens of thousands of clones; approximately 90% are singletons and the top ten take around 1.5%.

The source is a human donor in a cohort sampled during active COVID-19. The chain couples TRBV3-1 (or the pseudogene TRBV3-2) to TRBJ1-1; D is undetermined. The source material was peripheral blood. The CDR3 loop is CASSQAGGNEAFF. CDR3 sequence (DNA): TGTGCCAGCAGCCAAGCGGGAGGGAATGAAGCTTTCTTT.